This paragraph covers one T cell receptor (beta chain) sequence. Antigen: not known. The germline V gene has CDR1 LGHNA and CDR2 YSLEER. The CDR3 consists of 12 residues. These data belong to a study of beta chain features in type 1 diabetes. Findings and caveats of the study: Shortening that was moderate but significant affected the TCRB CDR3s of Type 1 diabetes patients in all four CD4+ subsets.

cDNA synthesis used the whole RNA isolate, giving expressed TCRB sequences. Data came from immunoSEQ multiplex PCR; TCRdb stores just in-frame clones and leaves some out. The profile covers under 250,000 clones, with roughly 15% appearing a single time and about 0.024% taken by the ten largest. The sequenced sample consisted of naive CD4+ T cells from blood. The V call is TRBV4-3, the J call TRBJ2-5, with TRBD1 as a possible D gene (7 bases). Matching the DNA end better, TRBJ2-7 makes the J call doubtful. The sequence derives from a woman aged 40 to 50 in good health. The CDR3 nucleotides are TGCGCCAGGGGGGGACAGACCTACGAGCAGTACTTC. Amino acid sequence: CARGGQTYEQYF.